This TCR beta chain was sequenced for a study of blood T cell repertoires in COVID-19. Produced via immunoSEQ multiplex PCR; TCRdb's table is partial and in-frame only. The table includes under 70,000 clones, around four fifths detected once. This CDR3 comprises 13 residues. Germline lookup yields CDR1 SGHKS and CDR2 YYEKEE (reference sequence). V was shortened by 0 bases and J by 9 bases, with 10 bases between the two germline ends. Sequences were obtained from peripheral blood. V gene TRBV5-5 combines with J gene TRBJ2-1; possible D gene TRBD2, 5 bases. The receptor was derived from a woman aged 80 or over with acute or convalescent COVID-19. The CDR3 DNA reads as TGTGCCAGCAGCTTGGGCGGGTTAACTGAGCAGTTCTTC. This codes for CASSLGGLTEQFF. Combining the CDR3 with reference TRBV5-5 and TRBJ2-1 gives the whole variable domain DAGVTQSPTHLIKTRGQQVTLRCSPISGHKSVSWYQQVLGQGPQFIFQYYEKEERGRGNFPDRFSARQFPNYSSELNVNALLLGDSALYLCASSLGGLTEQFFGPGTRLTVL.